These T cell receptor beta chains were read from a single sample in a study of T-cell memory formation after mild COVID-19. TCRdb passed the 5' RACE reads through MiXCR, listing each CDR3 protein once. The table lists roughly 130,000 distinct CDR3 sequences, approximately 5.9% of them singletons. Specimen: PBMCs or a T cell subset sorted from them (not recorded which). Every receptor here comes from an adult woman who had mild COVID-19 (a few samples of this study predate the infection). Cell type and time point are not known. The CDR3 runs from the conserved cysteine through the conserved F or W. A D gene is named only where the DNA matches it firmly. Rows give clone size only sometimes, using once, few, many, or a class for an expanded clone.

V gene	D gene	clone size	J gene	CDR3 protein	CDR3 DNA
TRBV5-1	-	-	TRBJ2-2	CASSLDGGARTGELFF	TGCGCCAGCAGCTTGGATGGGGGAGCCAGAACCGGGGAGCTGTTTTTT
TRBV3-1	-	-	TRBJ2-7	CASSQSVLENYEQYF	TGTGCCAGCAGCCAGTCGGTGTTGGAAAACTACGAGCAGTACTTC
TRBV12-3/TRBV12-4	-	many	TRBJ2-5	CASSFIGGAQYF	TGTGCCAGCAGTTTTATTGGGGGAGCCCAGTACTTC
TRBV15	-	-	TRBJ2-2	CATSKGAGELFF	TGTGCCACCAGCAAGGGGGCCGGGGAGCTGTTTTTT
TRBV20-1	TRBD1	few	TRBJ1-4	CSASRGTGNEKLFF	TGCAGTGCTAGCCGCGGGACAGGGAACGAAAAACTGTTTTTT
TRBV11-2	-	few	TRBJ1-1	CASSRRLMNTEAFF	TGTGCCAGCAGCCGACGCCTGATGAACACTGAAGCTTTCTTT
TRBV3-1	-	few	TRBJ2-5	CASSRVGETQYF	TGTGCCAGCAGCCGGGTGGGAGAGACCCAGTACTTC
TRBV11-2	-	-	TRBJ1-5	CASSIATEAQPQHF	TGTGCCAGCAGCATAGCGACAGAGGCTCAGCCCCAGCATTTT
TRBV7-7	TRBD1	many	TRBJ2-5	CASSLAAGTGVAVQETQYF	TGTGCTAGCAGCTTAGCGGCAGGGACAGGGGTAGCGGTCCAAGAGACCCAGTACTTC
TRBV5-1	TRBD2	-	TRBJ2-5	CASSLRGGADETQYF	TGCGCCAGCAGCTTGCGCGGGGGGGCTGATGAGACCCAGTACTTC
TRBV6-5	-	few	TRBJ2-7	CASSPLGQSSYEQYF	TGTGCCAGCAGCCCACTAGGACAGAGCTCCTACGAGCAGTACTTC
TRBV18	TRBD2	few	TRBJ2-5	CASSPPGLAGGQETQYF	TGTGCCAGCTCACCACCGGGACTAGCGGGAGGACAAGAGACCCAGTACTTC